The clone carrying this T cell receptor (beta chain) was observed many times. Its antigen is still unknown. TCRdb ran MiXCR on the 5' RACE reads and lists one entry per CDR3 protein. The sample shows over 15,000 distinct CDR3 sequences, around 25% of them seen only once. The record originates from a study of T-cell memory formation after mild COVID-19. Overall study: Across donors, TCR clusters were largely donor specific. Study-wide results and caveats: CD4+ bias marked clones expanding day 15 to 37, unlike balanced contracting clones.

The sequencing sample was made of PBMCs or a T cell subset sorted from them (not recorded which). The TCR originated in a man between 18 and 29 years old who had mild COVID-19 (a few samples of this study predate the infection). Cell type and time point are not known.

CDR3 DNA: TGTGCCAGCAGTCTAAATCCCTTAGCGGGGGGGGCAGATACGCAGTATTTT. Its protein product is CASSLNPLAGGADTQYF. The rearrangement links TRBV27 to TRBJ2-3; 11 bases are a match to TRBD2. This CDR3 comprises 17 residues. Germline trimming cut 5 bases from V and 4 bases from J; bases unmatched to any gene: 11. Germline loops: CDR1 MNHEY, CDR2 SMNVEV (reference sequence).